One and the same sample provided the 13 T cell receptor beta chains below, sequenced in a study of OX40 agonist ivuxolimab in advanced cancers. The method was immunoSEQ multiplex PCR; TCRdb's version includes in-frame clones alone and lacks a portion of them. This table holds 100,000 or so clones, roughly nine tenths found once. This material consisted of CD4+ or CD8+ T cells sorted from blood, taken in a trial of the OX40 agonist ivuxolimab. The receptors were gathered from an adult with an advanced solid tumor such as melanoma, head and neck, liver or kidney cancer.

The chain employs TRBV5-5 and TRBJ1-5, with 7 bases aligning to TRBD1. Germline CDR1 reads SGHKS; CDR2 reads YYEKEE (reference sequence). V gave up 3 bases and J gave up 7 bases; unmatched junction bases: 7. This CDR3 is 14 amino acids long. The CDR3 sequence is CASSWGQMGQPQHF. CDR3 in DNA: TGTGCCAGCAGCTGGGGACAGATGGGGCAGCCCCAGCATTTT. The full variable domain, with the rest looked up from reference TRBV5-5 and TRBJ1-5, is DAGVTQSPTHLIKTRGQQVTLRCSPISGHKSVSWYQQVLGQGPQFIFQYYEKEERGRGNFPDRFSARQFPNYSSELNVNALLLGDSALYLCASSWGQMGQPQHFGDGTRLSIL.

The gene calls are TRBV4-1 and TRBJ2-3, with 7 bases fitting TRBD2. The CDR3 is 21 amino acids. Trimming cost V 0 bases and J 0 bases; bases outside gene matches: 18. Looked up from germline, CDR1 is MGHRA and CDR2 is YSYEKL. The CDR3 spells CASSQDQPLAGVITSTDTQYF. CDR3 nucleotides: TGCGCCAGCAGCCAAGACCAGCCTCTGGCGGGGGTGATAACTAGCACAGATACGCAGTATTTT.

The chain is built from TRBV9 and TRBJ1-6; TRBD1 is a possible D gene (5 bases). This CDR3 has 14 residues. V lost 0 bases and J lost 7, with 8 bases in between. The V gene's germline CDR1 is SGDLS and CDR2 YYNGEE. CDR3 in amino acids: CASSVGRDNSPLHF. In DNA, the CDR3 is TGTGCCAGCAGCGTAGGCAGGGACAATTCACCCCTCCACTTT.

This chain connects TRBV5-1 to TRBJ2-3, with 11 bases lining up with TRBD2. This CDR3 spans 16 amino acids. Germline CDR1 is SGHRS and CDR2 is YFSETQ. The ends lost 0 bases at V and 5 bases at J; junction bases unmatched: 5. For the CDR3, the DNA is TGCGCCAGCAGCTTGGTACTGCTAGCGGGGGGAGATACGCAGTATTTT. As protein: CASSLVLLAGGDTQYF.

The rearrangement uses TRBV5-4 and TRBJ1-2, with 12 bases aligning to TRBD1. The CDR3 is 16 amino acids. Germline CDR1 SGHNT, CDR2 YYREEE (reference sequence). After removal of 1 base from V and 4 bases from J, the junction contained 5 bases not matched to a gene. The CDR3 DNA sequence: TGTGCCAGCAGCTTGACCGGGACAGGGGGCCGCTATGGCTACACCTTC. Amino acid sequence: CASSLTGTGGRYGYTF.

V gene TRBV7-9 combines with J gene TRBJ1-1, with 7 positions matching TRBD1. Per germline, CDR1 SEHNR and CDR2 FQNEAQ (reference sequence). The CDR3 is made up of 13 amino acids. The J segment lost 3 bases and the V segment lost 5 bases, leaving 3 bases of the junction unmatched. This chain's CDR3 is CASSRGHDTEAFF. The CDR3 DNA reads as TGTGCCAGCAGCAGGGGGCATGACACTGAAGCTTTCTTT.

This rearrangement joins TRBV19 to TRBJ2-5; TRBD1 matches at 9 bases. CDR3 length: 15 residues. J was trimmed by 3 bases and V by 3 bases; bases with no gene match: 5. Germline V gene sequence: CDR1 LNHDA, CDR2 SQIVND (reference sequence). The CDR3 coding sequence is TGTGCCAGTAGTATTTGGGGGACAGGGAAAGAGACCCAGTACTTC. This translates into CASSIWGTGKETQYF.

In nucleotides, the CDR3 is TGTGCCAGCAGGGGATATGGCTACACCTTC. Translating it yields CASRGYGYTF. The V and J genes are TRBV6-5 and TRBJ1-2; D remains ambiguous. Trimming removed 6 bases at V and 5 bases at J, with 4 bases between. The CDR3 consists of 10 residues. Looked up from germline, CDR1 is MNHEY and CDR2 is SVGAGI.

CDR3: CASSERLWTESSGYTF. The DNA for the CDR3 is TGTGCCAGCAGTGAAAGGTTGTGGACAGAGAGCAGTGGCTACACCTTC. V and J are TRBV6-1 and TRBJ1-2, with D possibly TRBD1 on 6 matching bases. V shed 2 bases and J shed 7 bases, with 20 bases lying between them. Germline lookup yields CDR1 MNHNS and CDR2 SASEGT. The CDR3 consists of 16 residues.

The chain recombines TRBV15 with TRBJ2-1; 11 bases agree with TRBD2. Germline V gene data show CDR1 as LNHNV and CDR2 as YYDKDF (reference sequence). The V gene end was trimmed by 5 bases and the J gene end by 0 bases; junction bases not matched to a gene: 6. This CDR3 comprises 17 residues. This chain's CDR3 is CATSLRLAGSSYNEQFF. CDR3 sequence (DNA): TGTGCCACCAGCCTGAGACTAGCGGGGAGCTCCTACAATGAGCAGTTCTTC.

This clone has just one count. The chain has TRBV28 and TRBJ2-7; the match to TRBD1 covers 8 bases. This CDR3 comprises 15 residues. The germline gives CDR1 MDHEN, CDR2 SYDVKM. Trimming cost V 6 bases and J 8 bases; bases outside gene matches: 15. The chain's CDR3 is CASSQGARTGSKQYF. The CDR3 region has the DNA TGTGCCAGCAGCCAAGGCGCCCGGACAGGGAGTAAGCAGTACTTC.

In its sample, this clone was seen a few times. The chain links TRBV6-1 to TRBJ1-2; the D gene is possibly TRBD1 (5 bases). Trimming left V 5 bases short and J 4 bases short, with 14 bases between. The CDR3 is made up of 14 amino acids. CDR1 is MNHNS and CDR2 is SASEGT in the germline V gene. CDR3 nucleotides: TGTGCCAGCAGTCCAACTTGGACAAGCTATGGCTACACCTTC. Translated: CASSPTWTSYGYTF.

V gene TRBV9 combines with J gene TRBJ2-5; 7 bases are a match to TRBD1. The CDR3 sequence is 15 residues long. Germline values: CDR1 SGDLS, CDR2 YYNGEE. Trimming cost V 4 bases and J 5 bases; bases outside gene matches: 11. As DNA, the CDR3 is TGTGCCAGCAGCCCAGGGGGTGACAGGAGGGAGACCCAGTACTTC. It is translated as CASSPGGDRRETQYF.